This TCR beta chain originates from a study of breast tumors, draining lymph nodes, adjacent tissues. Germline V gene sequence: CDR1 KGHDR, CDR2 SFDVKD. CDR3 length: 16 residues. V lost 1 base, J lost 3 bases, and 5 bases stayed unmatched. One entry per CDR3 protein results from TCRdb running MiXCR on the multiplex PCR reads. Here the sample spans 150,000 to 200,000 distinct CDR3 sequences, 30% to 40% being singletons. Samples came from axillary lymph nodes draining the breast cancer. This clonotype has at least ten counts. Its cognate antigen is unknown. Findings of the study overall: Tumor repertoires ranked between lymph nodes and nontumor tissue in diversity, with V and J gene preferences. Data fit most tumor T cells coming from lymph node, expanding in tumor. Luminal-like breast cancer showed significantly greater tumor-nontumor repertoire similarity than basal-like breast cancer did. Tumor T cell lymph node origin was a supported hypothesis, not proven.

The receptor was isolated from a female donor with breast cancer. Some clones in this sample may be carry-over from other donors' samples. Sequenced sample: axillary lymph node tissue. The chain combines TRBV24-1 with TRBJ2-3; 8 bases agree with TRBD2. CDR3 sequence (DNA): TGTGCCACCAGTGATTTAGCGGGAGCTGGGACAGATACGCAGTATTTT. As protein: CATSDLAGAGTDTQYF.